The source of this T cell receptor (beta chain) is a study of blood T cells in healthy people across ages. Whole-study context: Capture by template switching was about one barcoded beta molecule per two T cells.

Primers used in a second PCR of roughly 7 to 11 cycles were a sample-barcoded 5' primer and a J-beta primer mix. With 12 random nucleotides, a template-switch adaptor tagged each individual cDNA molecule. TCRdb redid the calling of the 5' RACE reads with MiXCR, one entry per CDR3 protein. The sample gives about 930,000 distinct CDR3 sequences, just under 30% of which show up once; 9.5% to 13% is in the top ten. V was clipped by 1 base and J by 2 bases, with 8 bases between them. The germline gives CDR1 LGHNA, CDR2 YNFKEQ. The CDR3 runs 14 residues. On this clonotype: This may be a read error, as it is one base from a much larger clone.

These data were also filed under a second study, of T cells of mothers and their children. As that report states: When the second PCR was run, its M1S primer added sample barcodes and 2-4 random nucleotides. When mothers and children were related, their normalized repertoire overlap, which was always slightly higher, did not differ significantly from that of unrelated pairs.

This chain connects TRBV4-2 to TRBJ2-5; D could derive from TRBD1 or TRBD2 (5 bases each). The source of this sequence is a woman in her 40s in good health. The sequenced sample consisted of blood. In DNA, the CDR3 is TGTGCCAGCAGCCAAGGGGGGTGGCAAGAGACCCAGTACTTC. Its protein is CASSQGGWQETQYF.